This entry concerns a single TCR beta chain. The CDR3 covers 17 residues. This entry comes from a study of cytotoxic CD8 clonotypes in ibrutinib-treated CLL. The data were produced by immunoSEQ multiplex PCR, yet TCRdb's version contains in-frame clones alone and is incomplete. The sample includes 160,000 or so clones, 84% seen only once; the top ten take over 4.5%. The sequence derives from a human donor with chronic lymphocytic leukemia. Source: PBMCs, taken after 24 months of ibrutinib treatment. J is TRBJ2-5 and V is TRBV21-1; the table assigns TRBD1, which was not confirmed against the DNA. TRBV21-1 is deemed a pseudogene. This CDR3 reads CASSKESLWLSVETQYF. In DNA form, the CDR3 reads TGTGCCAGCAGCAAAGAATCCCTTTGGCTTTCCGTAGAGACCCAGTACTTC.